The clone carrying this T cell receptor beta chain appeared a few times. Its antigen is still unknown. Germline CDR1 is LNHNV and CDR2 is YYDKDF (reference sequence). Trimming stripped 0 bases from V and 3 bases from J, with 12 bases between. CDR3 length equals 16 residues. The data stem from a study of naive and memory T cell subsets. The beta constant-region primer was an equimolar mix of two oligonucleotides covering TRBC1 and TRBC2. The ligated cDNA underwent four PCR rounds using SP2 and nested alpha and beta constant-region primers. In TCRdb, the UMI-ligation and nested PCR reads were re-called with MiXCR into one record per CDR3 protein. The sample contains over 110,000 distinct CDR3 sequences, under 25% of which appear only once. Study-wide points: A few larger clonotypes appeared in naive repertoires, especially CD8, possibly memory cells re-expressing CD45RA.

This sequence originates from a human donor in good health. This sequence joins TRBV15 and TRBJ2-1, with D possibly being TRBD2 (5 bases). Sequencing was carried out using naive CD8+ T cells from blood. The DNA for the CDR3 is TGTGCCACCAGCAGAGATGTGGTCGGACTCTACAATGAGCAGTTCTTC. As protein: CATSRDVVGLYNEQFF.